This T cell receptor beta chain appears in the sequencing data of a study of T-cell reconstitution after alpha-beta-depleted transplantation in children. Using unique molecular identifiers, the investigators prepared the TCRbeta library. TCRdb used MiXCR to reprocess the PCR reads, holding one entry per CDR3 protein. The profile shows about 460,000 distinct CDR3 sequences, approximately 13% of them singletons. There are many counts of this clonotype. The germline gives CDR1 LGHNA, CDR2 YSLEER. Trimming stripped 4 bases from V and 2 bases from J, with 8 bases between. The CDR3 loop spans 14 amino acids.

Sequencing was performed on PBMCs from the stem cell graft donor, taken from the stem cell graft. V gene TRBV4-3 combines with J gene TRBJ2-2; a weak D match, TRBD1 (5 bases). The clonotype comes from a human donor who donated a stem cell graft to a child with combined immunodeficiency. The chain's CDR3 is CASSLQGNTGELFF. CDR3 nucleotide sequence: TGCGCCAGCAGCCTCCAGGGAAACACCGGGGAGCTGTTTTTT.